This T cell receptor (beta chain) came from a study of T cell responses to AZD1222 COVID-19 vaccine. Study observations and caveats: Baseline testing showed seropositivity in only five to seven AZD1222 recipients. White British people made up most donors, females outnumbered males, and clonal diversity was possibly underestimated. Researchers took repertoire samples only after the peak T cell response had come.

Germline lookup yields CDR1 SGHRS and CDR2 YFSETQ. The CDR3 covers 18 residues. V gave up 5 bases and J gave up 8 bases; unmatched junction bases: 17. To note about this clone: Its matching antigen is unknown.

Sequencing used immunoSEQ multiplex PCR; TCRdb keeps in-frame clones, though not all of them. The table includes 150,000 to 200,000 clones, 85% to 90% detected once. The gene calls are TRBV5-1 and TRBJ2-1; TRBD2 agrees at 12 bases. Sequenced material: peripheral blood, taken 28 days after the second dose of the MenACWY control vaccine. This receptor was obtained from an adult who received the MenACWY meningococcal vaccine as a control. For the CDR3, the DNA is TGCGCCAGCAGGGACAACCCCGGACTAGCGGGACAGGTCTATGAGCAGTTCTTC. It translates to CASRDNPGLAGQVYEQFF.